This record looks at one T cell receptor (beta chain) sequence and its context. The data stem from a study of T cell changes during pregnancy in multiple sclerosis. The CDR3 totals 22 residues. After removal of 4 bases from V and 2 bases from J, the junction contained 19 bases not matched to a gene. CDR1 is MDHEN and CDR2 is SYDVKM in the germline V gene. Assay used: immunoSEQ multiplex PCR; TCRdb lists only in-frame clones, some missing. The sample holds about 80,000 clones; just over 90% are singletons and the top ten take 2.5% to 3%. The sample consisted of peripheral blood, taken before pregnancy. The receptor was isolated from a female donor with multiple sclerosis, enrolled in a pregnancy study. V and J are TRBV28 and TRBJ2-5; 16 bases match TRBD2. The CDR3 protein is CASSSYRGGTSGRAVGQETQYF. The CDR3 DNA is TGTGCCAGCAGTTCCTACCGGGGGGGGACTAGCGGGAGGGCAGTAGGGCAAGAGACCCAGTACTTC.